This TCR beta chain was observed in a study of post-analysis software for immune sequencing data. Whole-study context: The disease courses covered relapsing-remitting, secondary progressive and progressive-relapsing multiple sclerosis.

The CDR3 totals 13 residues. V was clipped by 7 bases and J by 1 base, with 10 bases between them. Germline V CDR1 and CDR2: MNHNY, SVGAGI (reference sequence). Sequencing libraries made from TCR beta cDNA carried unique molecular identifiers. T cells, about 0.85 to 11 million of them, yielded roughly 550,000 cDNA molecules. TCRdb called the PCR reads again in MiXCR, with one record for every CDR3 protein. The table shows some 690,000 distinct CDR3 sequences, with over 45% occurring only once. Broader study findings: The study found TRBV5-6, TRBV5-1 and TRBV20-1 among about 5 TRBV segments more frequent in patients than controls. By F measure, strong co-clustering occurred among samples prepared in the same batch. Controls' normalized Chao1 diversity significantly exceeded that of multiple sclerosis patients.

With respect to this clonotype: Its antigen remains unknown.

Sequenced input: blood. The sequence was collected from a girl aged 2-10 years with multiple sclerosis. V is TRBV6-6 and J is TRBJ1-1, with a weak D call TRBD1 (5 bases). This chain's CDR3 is CASKAGWNTEAFF. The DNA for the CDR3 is TGTGCCAGCAAGGCAGGGTGGAACACTGAAGCTTTCTTT.